One and the same sample provided the 7 T cell receptor beta chains below, sequenced in a study of identifying expanded T cells in peripheral blood (dated by TCRdb to between 2019 and 2020). The library was prepared using the immunoSEQ multiplex PCR assay. What TCRdb holds here is the immuneACCESS table cut down to in-frame rearrangements. Part of the clones is not present; checked against another copy, under half of the missing clones reflect an unresolved V gene, and the others are unexplained. The sample table holds fewer than 130,000 clones, of which around 89% were seen once. About 16% of the sample lies in the top ten. Sequencing was carried out using blood. Receptor source: a person aged 18 to 70 in good health.

The chain uses TRBV10-3 and TRBJ2-1, with 8 nucleotides matching TRBD1. Germline loops: CDR1 ENHRY, CDR2 SYGVKD. The CDR3 totals 12 residues. The trim removed 10 bases at V and 8 bases at J, leaving 7 bases unmatched. CDR3 sequence: CANGQGGDEQFF. The CDR3 region has the DNA TGTGCCAACGGACAGGGTGGGGATGAGCAGTTCTTC.

The rearrangement uses TRBV5-4 and TRBJ2-3; no reliable D call. V was shortened by 10 bases and J by 0 bases, with 12 bases between the two germline ends. Per germline, CDR1 SGHNT and CDR2 YYREEE (reference sequence). This CDR3 contains 13 residues. Written as DNA, the CDR3 is TGTGCCTCCCAAATCGGTAGCACAGATACGCAGTATTTT. This codes for CASQIGSTDTQYF. The complete variable domain, with remaining parts taken from reference TRBV5-4 and TRBJ2-3, reads ETGVTQSPTHLIKTRGQQVTLRCSSQSGHNTVSWYQQALGQGPQFIFQYYREEENGRGNFPPRFSGLQFPNYSSELNVNALELDDSALYLCASQIGSTDTQYFGPGTRLTVL.

This sequence joins TRBV18 and TRBJ1-1, with TRBD1 as a possible D gene (5 bases). Deletions cut 8 bases from V and 3 bases from J, with 19 bases between. This CDR3 is 15 amino acids long. Germline values: CDR1 KGHSH, CDR2 LQKENI. The CDR3 here is CASRAQGGADTEAFF. The CDR3 DNA reads as TGTGCCAGCCGGGCCCAGGGCGGTGCCGACACTGAAGCTTTCTTT.

The chain joins TRBV28 to TRBJ1-2, with D perhaps TRBD1 (5 bases). V lost 7 bases to trimming and J lost 7 bases, with 19 bases between them. The CDR3 is made up of 14 amino acids. CDR1 and CDR2 (germline): MDHEN, SYDVKM. The chain's CDR3 is CASNAPGKGFGYTF. CDR3 DNA: TGTGCCAGCAACGCCCCAGGGAAGGGTTTTGGCTACACCTTC.

The genes are TRBV7-9 and TRBJ1-2; 8 bases match TRBD1. The CDR3 has 16 residues. J lost 5 bases, V lost 0 bases, and 8 bases had no gene match. Looked up from germline, CDR1 is SEHNR and CDR2 is FQNEAQ (reference sequence). The CDR3 sequence: CASSLAAGQGGYGYTF. CDR3 sequence (DNA): TGTGCCAGCAGCTTAGCGGCCGGACAGGGTGGATATGGCTACACCTTC.

V and J are TRBV11-2 and TRBJ2-7; TRBD1 might be the D (5 bases). The CDR3 has 17 amino acids. V lost 1 base and J lost 3, with 19 bases in between. CDR1 and CDR2 (germline): SGHAT, FQNNGV. Here the CDR3 reads CASSLGQLGRLLYEQYF. For the CDR3, the DNA is TGTGCCAGCAGCTTAGGACAGTTGGGAAGACTCCTCTACGAGCAGTACTTC.

The chain links TRBV11-2 to TRBJ1-1; D possibly corresponds to TRBD1 (6 bases). V lost 3 bases and J 7 bases, leaving 12 bases between the germline ends. Germline lookup yields CDR1 SGHAT and CDR2 FQNNGV. The CDR3 consists of 13 residues. The CDR3 DNA is TGTGCCAGCAGCTTGGGGGGCCTTATTGAAGCTTTCTTT. Translated: CASSLGGLIEAFF.